Listed below are T cell receptor beta chains from one sample, sequenced in a study of cytomegalovirus exposure and HLA in healthy donors. Method: immunoSEQ multiplex PCR; TCRdb's copy keeps in-frame clones and lacks some. This table holds some 200,000 clones, 75% to 90% found once. What was sequenced was PBMCs. Source of these receptors: a man aged 40-49 years in good health and CMV-seropositive. CDR3s leave out the opening cysteine and the closing phenylalanine or tryptophan.

cdr3_length,j_call,v_call,cdr3_aa
13,TRBJ1-2,TRBV10-3,AISEAQVPNYGYT
14,TRBJ1-3,TRBV2,AITPPELPSGNTIY
12,TRBJ2-1,TRBV6-5,ASRGLEGFGEQF
16,TRBJ1-2,TRBV19,ASSHSVVRQGTPYGYT
12,TRBJ2-3,TRBV7-2,ASRVAGVTDTQY
15,TRBJ2-5,TRBV5-1,ASSLDGTGPLQETQY
14,TRBJ2-3,TRBV21-1,ASSKETGSLTDTQY
14,TRBJ1-2,TRBV15,ATSRTAGLASGGYT
12,TRBJ1-2,TRBV7-9,ASSSRDRGFGYT
12,TRBJ2-7,TRBV27,ASSFGGPPLEQY
12,TRBJ1-2,TRBV2,ASSGGQSFYGYT
12,TRBJ2-3,TRBV7-2,ASSARQGPDTQY
10,TRBJ1-3,TRBV5-1,ASQGSGNTIY
14,TRBJ2-7,TRBV6-1,ASSELLGGGAYEQY
12,TRBJ2-7,TRBV9,ASSVGGTAYEQY
11,TRBJ2-5,TRBV28,ASRQGTQETQY
12,TRBJ1-4,TRBV2,ASSMTGSFEKLF
12,TRBJ1-1,TRBV2,ASTTEAGGTEAF
12,TRBJ2-7,TRBV28,ASRRSSGGYEQY
13,TRBJ2-3,TRBV29-1,SVTGQGASTDTQY
11,TRBJ2-7,TRBV30,AWSIGGTYEQY
13,TRBJ1-1,TRBV19,ASSDLGTGVPEAF
12,TRBJ2-3,TRBV27,ASSLLEGTDTQY
11,TRBJ1-5,TRBV12-5,ASGLGGPQPQH
11,TRBJ1-3,TRBV5-1,ASSLKQGGTIY
10,TRBJ2-7,TRBV10-1,ASSVGTGAPY
13,TRBJ2-1,TRBV27,ASSPRTGGLNEQF
14,TRBJ2-3,TRBV7-3,ASSLGGGGALDTQY
9,-,TRBV28,ASTKGYEQY
13,TRBJ1-3,TRBV6-5,ASSYSTGGGNTIY
10,TRBJ1-2,TRBV5-1,ASSLGGYGYT
12,TRBJ2-7,TRBV30,AWSVLQGAYEQY
15,TRBJ2-3,TRBV4-2,ASSPGLAGGPTDTQY
12,TRBJ2-7,TRBV15,ATSRASRGYEQY
12,TRBJ2-3,TRBV2,ATKWGSGTDTQY
12,TRBJ1-5,TRBV6-1,ASSEGYSNQPQH
12,TRBJ1-6,TRBV7-8,ASTMLRQGSPLH
13,TRBJ1-2,TRBV27,ASSRSPGQGYGYT
13,TRBJ2-5,TRBV30,AWTASGGARETQY
14,TRBJ1-4,TRBV5-3,ARSFITGSTNEKLF
10,TRBJ2-7,TRBV4-2,ASSQGRYEQY
12,TRBJ2-5,TRBV25-1,ASSGIRGRETQY
11,TRBJ2-5,TRBV18,ASSGPQGETQY
11,TRBJ2-2,TRBV13,ASSPGVYGELF
13,TRBJ1-1,TRBV7-6,ASSRRGQGNTEAF
13,TRBJ1-2,TRBV7-3,SSSRGQGSHYGYT
13,TRBJ1-2,TRBV5-4,ASSLVARTGEGYT
13,TRBJ1-2,TRBV2,ASSDGGQGNYGYT
11,TRBJ2-3,TRBV6-1,ASQAGESDTQY
15,TRBJ2-5,TRBV7-7,ASSPGWGGQARETQY
9,TRBJ2-7,TRBV20-1,SAKGDYEQY
14,TRBJ1-4,TRBV30,AWSPRFAGRNEKLF
12,TRBJ1-1,TRBV7-3,ASSVDRRNTEAF
14,TRBJ2-3,TRBV27,ASSSYAGGITDTQY